This TCR beta chain was observed in a study of OX40 agonist ivuxolimab in advanced cancers. At the level of the study: Therapy given before enrollment (anti-PD-1, anti-PD-L1 or anti-CTLA-4) was allowed, and 40% to 50% had some. The study, taken as a whole, reports: Low normalized T-cell clonal expansion was also seen in some nonresponders. It was not determined which antigens were specifically recognized by the peripheral T cells that had undergone clonal expansion.

Generated by immunoSEQ multiplex PCR, the TCRdb table keeps only in-frame clones and is missing some. The top ten hold roughly 18% of the sample, which has roughly 34,000 clones, 74% seen once. This clone was observed a single time. Antigen unknown. The material was CD4+ or CD8+ T cells sorted from blood, obtained in a trial of the OX40 agonist ivuxolimab. The clonotype originates from an adult with an advanced solid tumor such as melanoma, head and neck, liver or kidney cancer.

The CDR3 loop is CASSRNRGRGSLPSQPQHF. CDR3 DNA: TGTGCCAGCAGTAGAAACAGGGGGCGGGGTTCTCTACCGAGTCAGCCCCAGCATTTT. The chain has TRBV27 and TRBJ1-5, with 9 bases lining up with TRBD1. CDR3 length equals 19 residues. Germline-derived CDR1 and CDR2 are MNHEY and SMNVEV (reference sequence). Trimming cost V 5 bases and J 6 bases; bases outside gene matches: 20.